Listed below are T cell receptor beta chains from one sample, sequenced in a study of blood T cells in healthy people across ages. TCRdb ran MiXCR on the 5' RACE reads and lists one entry per CDR3 protein. The repertoire holds about 800,000 distinct CDR3 sequences, roughly 25% seen once, with under 4.5% in the top ten. These data were also reused for a study on T cells of mothers and their children.

The sample consisted of blood. Receptors originate from a boy aged 5-17 years in good health. Both conserved end residues are part of each CDR3. Fields, in order: J gene, clone size, V gene, D gene, CDR3 DNA, CDR3 protein. D genes are given only for firm matches. Only part of the rows carry a size: once, few, many, or a class if the clone is expanded.

j_gene: TRBJ2-5
abundance: few
v_gene: TRBV3-1
d_gene: TRBD1
CDR3nt: TGTGCCAGCAGCCAAGACTGGGACAGGGAAGAGACCCAGTACTTC
CDR3aa: CASSQDWDREETQYF

j_gene: TRBJ2-5
abundance: NA
v_gene: TRBV15
d_gene: NA
CDR3nt: TGTGCCACCAGCAGAGCCTGGCAGGAAGAGACCCAGTACTTC
CDR3aa: CATSRAWQEETQYF

j_gene: TRBJ2-7
abundance: NA
v_gene: TRBV9
d_gene: NA
CDR3nt: TGTGCCAGCAGCGTAGGGTATGGGGGGCACTCCTACGAGCAGTACTTC
CDR3aa: CASSVGYGGHSYEQYF

j_gene: TRBJ2-4
abundance: NA
v_gene: TRBV27
d_gene: NA
CDR3nt: TGTGCCAGCAGTCCCGTCGCCCACCTAGCCAAAAACATTCAGTACTTC
CDR3aa: CASSPVAHLAKNIQYF

j_gene: TRBJ2-7
abundance: NA
v_gene: TRBV7-9
d_gene: TRBD1
CDR3nt: TGTGCCAGCAGCTTAGTCGCGACAGGGAGTCCCTACGAGCAGTACTTC
CDR3aa: CASSLVATGSPYEQYF

j_gene: TRBJ2-4
abundance: NA
v_gene: TRBV20-1
d_gene: NA
CDR3nt: TGCAGTGCTAGAGTTCTAGCCAAAAACATTCAGTACTTC
CDR3aa: CSARVLAKNIQYF

j_gene: TRBJ2-6
abundance: NA
v_gene: TRBV7-2
d_gene: NA
CDR3nt: TGTGCCGGCAGCTTAGTTGGTACTGGGGCCAACGTCCTGACTTTC
CDR3aa: CAGSLVGTGANVLTF

j_gene: TRBJ2-4
abundance: NA
v_gene: TRBV6-2/TRBV6-3
d_gene: NA
CDR3nt: TGTGCCAGCAGTTACGCAGGCGGCGGGCAAAACATTCAGTACTTC
CDR3aa: CASSYAGGGQNIQYF

j_gene: TRBJ1-1
abundance: once
v_gene: TRBV21-1
d_gene: NA
CDR3nt: TGTGCCAGCAGCTCATTAAAGGTTGGGACAGACGAGAACACTGAAGCTTTCTTT
CDR3aa: CASSSLKVGTDENTEAFF

j_gene: TRBJ2-5
abundance: few
v_gene: TRBV21-1
d_gene: NA
CDR3nt: TGTGCCAGCAGCAAAAAACACCCCGGAGGTCCAGAGACCCAGTACTTC
CDR3aa: CASSKKHPGGPETQYF

j_gene: TRBJ2-3
abundance: NA
v_gene: TRBV12-3/TRBV12-4
d_gene: NA
CDR3nt: TGTGCCAGCAGCCTTAGGCCCCTGGGGGGAGGAGGCGCAGATACGCAGTATTTT
CDR3aa: CASSLRPLGGGGADTQYF

j_gene: TRBJ2-1
abundance: few
v_gene: TRBV15
d_gene: TRBD1
CDR3nt: TGTGCCACCAGCAGAGAGGGACAGGGGGGTCGCGATGAGCAGTTCTTC
CDR3aa: CATSREGQGGRDEQFF

j_gene: TRBJ2-5
abundance: NA
v_gene: TRBV4-2
d_gene: TRBD2
CDR3nt: TGTGCCAGCAGCCAAGATGTGGTCGGACTAGCGGGAGAGGGGCGAGAGACCCAGTACTTC
CDR3aa: CASSQDVVGLAGEGRETQYF

j_gene: TRBJ1-5
abundance: NA
v_gene: TRBV28
d_gene: TRBD1
CDR3nt: TGTGCCAGCAGCGCCGACAGGGTGCTTCAGCCCCAGCATTTT
CDR3aa: CASSADRVLQPQHF

j_gene: TRBJ2-7
abundance: many
v_gene: TRBV20-1
d_gene: TRBD1
CDR3nt: TGCAGTGCTGTGGACAGGGGGTTTTCCGAGCAGTACTTC
CDR3aa: CSAVDRGFSEQYF

j_gene: TRBJ2-3
abundance: NA
v_gene: TRBV3-1
d_gene: TRBD2
CDR3nt: TGTGCCAGCAGCCAAGAATGGCTAGCGGGGAGCACAGATACGCAGTATTTT
CDR3aa: CASSQEWLAGSTDTQYF

j_gene: TRBJ2-5
abundance: NA
v_gene: TRBV2
d_gene: NA
CDR3nt: TGTGCCAGCAGTGAATTAGGGAACCAAGAGACCCAGTACTTC
CDR3aa: CASSELGNQETQYF

j_gene: TRBJ2-3
abundance: NA
v_gene: TRBV9
d_gene: TRBD2
CDR3nt: TGTGCCAGCAGCGTCGGGCTAGCGGGGGGATCAGATACGCAGTATTTT
CDR3aa: CASSVGLAGGSDTQYF

j_gene: TRBJ2-7
abundance: few
v_gene: TRBV7-3
d_gene: TRBD2
CDR3nt: TGTGCCAGCAGCCCCTCGGGACTAGCGGGAGACGAGCAGTACTTC
CDR3aa: CASSPSGLAGDEQYF

j_gene: TRBJ2-7
abundance: NA
v_gene: TRBV4-3
d_gene: TRBD1
CDR3nt: TGCGCCAGCAGCCAAGATGTAGGGACAGGGATGGCCGAGCAGTACTTC
CDR3aa: CASSQDVGTGMAEQYF

j_gene: TRBJ2-1
abundance: NA
v_gene: TRBV20-1
d_gene: NA
CDR3nt: TGCAGTGCTAGAGATCCGGTGAGGATGAGGGGATACAATGAGCAGTTCTTC
CDR3aa: CSARDPVRMRGYNEQFF

j_gene: TRBJ2-2
abundance: NA
v_gene: TRBV7-2
d_gene: TRBD2
CDR3nt: TGTGCCAGCAGCTTACCAGCGGGGGTAACCGGGGAGCTGTTTTTT
CDR3aa: CASSLPAGVTGELFF

j_gene: TRBJ2-1
abundance: NA
v_gene: TRBV28
d_gene: NA
CDR3nt: TGTGCCAGCAGTCCAACAGGGAGTCCCTACAATGAGCAGTTCTTC
CDR3aa: CASSPTGSPYNEQFF

j_gene: TRBJ2-2
abundance: few
v_gene: TRBV27
d_gene: NA
CDR3nt: TGTGCCAGCAGATTGACGGAAAACACCGGGGAGCTGTTTTTT
CDR3aa: CASRLTENTGELFF

j_gene: TRBJ2-3
abundance: NA
v_gene: TRBV29-1
d_gene: NA
CDR3nt: TGCAGCGTCCCTTCAGACACTAGCACAGATACGCAGTATTTT
CDR3aa: CSVPSDTSTDTQYF

j_gene: TRBJ1-1
abundance: NA
v_gene: TRBV6-2/TRBV6-3
d_gene: NA
CDR3nt: TGTGCCAGCAGCCAGCGCGGGGGGTTCGATGAAGCTTTCTTT
CDR3aa: CASSQRGGFDEAFF